This TCR beta chain appears in the sequencing data of a study of blood T cell repertoires in COVID-19. The protocol was immunoSEQ multiplex PCR, while the TCRdb copy is restricted to in-frame clones and leaves out a portion. This table holds a few hundred thousand clones, around nine tenths found once. The sample taken for sequencing was peripheral blood. This receptor was taken from a man between 45 and 60 years old with active or convalescent COVID-19.

In DNA form, the CDR3 reads TGTGCCAGCAGCTCCGGGACTAGCGGGGGGGCCCGGAATGAGCAGTTCTTC. Amino acid sequence: CASSSGTSGGARNEQFF. This chain connects TRBV6-2 or TRBV6-3 to TRBJ2-1; 16 positions agree with TRBD2. CDR1 MNHEY and CDR2 SVGEGT come from the germline V gene. The CDR3 consists of 17 residues. V was clipped by 6 bases and J by 7 bases; unmatched bases: 9.